The clone carrying this T cell receptor beta chain turned up a few times. Clones were read by immunoSEQ multiplex PCR, and TCRdb kept only the in-frame ones, dropping some. This table has around 40,000 clones, more than 65% appearing once. With V trimmed by 4 bases and J by 5 bases, 5 bases remained unmatched. The CDR3 contains 14 residues. CDR1 and CDR2 (germline): SEHNR, FQNEAQ (reference sequence). This record belongs to a study of blood T cell repertoires in COVID-19. Overall study context: In each case, the material was cDNA or gDNA derived from T cells, B-cell-depleted T cells, or PBMCs.

The TCR was taken from a man in his sixties or seventies with acute or convalescent COVID-19. Material: peripheral blood. The chain joins TRBV7-9 to TRBJ1-2; 9 bases map to TRBD1. The CDR3 DNA follows: TGTGCCAGCAGCTCCGGGACAGGGAGTTATGGCTACACCTTC. As protein: CASSSGTGSYGYTF.